This T cell receptor beta chain was recorded in a study of cytomegalovirus exposure and HLA in healthy donors. Findings and caveats of the study: A later analysis found that most CMV-associated TCR beta chains appeared HLA-restricted. Owing to their indistinguishability, certain V segments, notably TRBV6-2 and TRBV6-3, were excluded. Rare TCR sequences predominated, though certain public TCRs were found in many donors.

The CDR3 contains 15 residues. V lost 1 base to trimming and J lost 4 bases, with 13 bases between them. Germline V lookup: CDR1 MNHNS, CDR2 SASEGT. Remarks on this clone: Its antigen remains unknown.

The PCR used 60 Vbeta and 13 Jbeta primers. Sequenced by immunoSEQ multiplex PCR; TCRdb stores in-frame clones only, minus some. This table has approximately 91,000 clones, approximately 69% appearing once. The chain employs TRBV6-1 and TRBJ1-2, with D possibly TRBD1 on 6 matching bases. The sequenced material came from PBMCs. The TCR was taken from a female donor in good health and CMV-seronegative. CDR3 in DNA: TGTGCCAGCAGTGAAGATCGGGGGGCAAGCTATGGCTACACCTTC. It specifies CASSEDRGASYGYTF.